A single sample gave rise to the 15 T cell receptor beta chains below, sequenced in a study of T cell responses to AZD1222 COVID-19 vaccine. Some clones are missing from TCRdb's copy, which holds only in-frame ones; the method was immunoSEQ multiplex PCR. The sample yields about 120,000 clones, roughly nine tenths seen once. The material sequenced was peripheral blood, taken 28 days after the second AZD1222 dose. Receptors originate from an adult who received the AZD1222 COVID-19 vaccine.

As concerns this clone: Other DNA sequences from this sample encode an identical CDR3 as well. The chain joins TRBV5-1 to TRBJ2-5; tentative D call: TRBD1 (5 bases). This CDR3 region has 13 residues. The V gene lost 6 bases and the J gene lost 1 base, with 10 bases spanning the gap. Germline V gives CDR1 SGHRS, CDR2 YFSETQ. CDR3 sequence: CASKQVLQETQYF. CDR3 sequence (DNA): TGCGCCAGCAAACAGGTACTCCAAGAGACCCAGTACTTC.

The CDR3: CASSPADRDSSEQYF. The CDR3 DNA is TGCGCCAGCAGCCCCGCTGACAGGGATTCGAGCGAGCAGTACTTC. The chain couples TRBV10-1 to TRBJ2-7, with 7 bases that match TRBD1. CDR1 is WNHNN and CDR2 is SYGVQD in the germline V gene (reference sequence). V shed 6 bases, J shed 6 bases, and the junction held 14 bases outside the gene matches. This CDR3 is 15 amino acids long.

The rearrangement joins TRBV5-1 to TRBJ2-1, with 8 bases identical to TRBD1. V lost 2 bases, J lost 5 bases, and 9 bases stayed unmatched. The CDR3 is 16 residues long. CDR1 is SGHRS and CDR2 is YFSETQ in the germline V gene. CDR3 nucleotides: TGCGCCAGCAGCTTAAAAGGACAGGGTAAAGACAATGAGCAGTTCTTC. This encodes CASSLKGQGKDNEQFF.

The chain recombines TRBV28 with TRBJ2-3; D is perhaps TRBD2 (5 bases). V lost 6 bases and J lost 0, with 7 bases in between. CDR3 length equals 13 residues. The germline V gene encodes CDR1 MDHEN and CDR2 SYDVKM. CDR3 in DNA: TGTGCCAGCAGAAGCGGTAGCACAGATACGCAGTATTTT. The encoded protein is CASRSGSTDTQYF.

This chain uses TRBV4-1 with TRBJ2-2, with 13 bases that match TRBD2. This CDR3 comprises 17 residues. V lost 4 bases to trimming and J lost 5 bases; unmatched junction nucleotides: 7. Germline values: CDR1 MGHRA, CDR2 YSYEKL. DNA of the CDR3: TGCGCCAGCAGCCGCTCGACTAGCGGGGGGCCTACCGGGGAGCTGTTTTTT. Protein product: CASSRSTSGGPTGELFF.

This clone was counted a single time. V gene TRBV27 combines with J gene TRBJ1-5; D is perhaps TRBD1 (6 bases). Per germline, CDR1 MNHEY and CDR2 SMNVEV (reference sequence). This CDR3 contains 15 residues. Trimming cost V 6 bases and J 1 base, with 13 bases left between them. CDR3 amino acids: CASRSAQGSNQPQHF. For the CDR3, the DNA is TGTGCCAGCAGGTCGGCACAGGGAAGCAATCAGCCCCAGCATTTT.

The chain recombines TRBV2 with TRBJ2-4; 7 bases are shared with TRBD2. The V gene's germline CDR1 is SNHLY and CDR2 FYNNEI. After removal of 9 bases from V and 6 bases from J, the junction contained 2 bases not matched to a gene. This CDR3 is built from 11 residues. The CDR3, as DNA: TGTGCCAGTTCTAGCGGAAACATTCAGTACTTC. Its protein is CASSSGNIQYF.

This chain links TRBV13 with TRBJ1-2; tentative D call: TRBD1 (5 bases). V shed 3 bases and J shed 4 bases, with 15 bases lying between them. Germline V lookup: CDR1 PRHDT, CDR2 FYEKMQ (reference sequence). The CDR3 covers 15 residues. CDR3 amino acids: CASSFGDRLLYGYTF. The CDR3 nucleotides read TGTGCCAGCAGCTTCGGTGACAGACTCCTCTATGGCTACACCTTC.

Turning to this clone: Other nucleotide sequences from this sample produce the same CDR3. This rearrangement joins TRBV7-3 to TRBJ2-3, with D unresolved. Trimming pared 4 bases from V and 0 bases from J, leaving 2 bases between. Germline lookup yields CDR1 SGHTA and CDR2 FQGTGA. The CDR3 sequence is 12 residues long. As DNA, the CDR3 is TGTGCCAGCAGCTCCAGCACAGATACGCAGTATTTT. Protein product: CASSSSTDTQYF.

The chain couples TRBV7-2 to TRBJ2-7; 8 bases align to TRBD1. The CDR3 length is 14 residues. Trimming took 5 bases from V and 4 from J; bases not matched to a gene: 7. CDR1 and CDR2 from the germline V gene are SGHTA and FQGNSA. CDR3 loop: CASSNPGQVYEQYF. CDR3 bases: TGTGCCAGCAGCAATCCGGGACAGGTGTACGAGCAGTACTTC.

The V and J genes are TRBV2 and TRBJ1-1; D remains unclear. Trimming left V 1 base short and J 0 bases short, with 6 bases between. CDR3 length: 14 amino acids. The V gene's germline CDR1 is SNHLY and CDR2 FYNNEI. The CDR3 region is CASSEGRLNTEAFF. In nucleotides, the CDR3 is TGTGCCAGCAGTGAAGGCAGATTGAACACTGAAGCTTTCTTT.

The gene calls are TRBV7-3 and TRBJ2-1; perhaps D is TRBD1 or TRBD2 (5 bases each). Trimming took off 2 bases at V and 4 bases at J, with 15 bases between the two ends. Germline-derived CDR1 and CDR2 are SGHTA and FQGTGA. CDR3 length: 16 amino acids. Written as DNA, the CDR3 is TGTGCCAGCAGCTTATACCCGGGGACCACATACAATGAGCAGTTCTTC. Residues: CASSLYPGTTYNEQFF.

CDR3 coding DNA: TGTGCCAGCAGTTCCGGTCCGACGGGGCAGGACTATGGCTACACCTTC. It codes for CASSSGPTGQDYGYTF. J is TRBJ1-2 and V is TRBV6-5; possibly TRBD1 for D (5 bases). The CDR3 totals 16 residues. Germline V lookup: CDR1 MNHEY, CDR2 SVGAGI. Trimming removed 4 bases from V and 3 bases from J, with 18 bases in between.

The chain joins TRBV7-9 to TRBJ2-3; 7 bases fit TRBD2. V gave up 1 base and J gave up 2 bases; unmatched junction bases: 9. The CDR3 has 17 amino acids. Germline V lookup: CDR1 SEHNR, CDR2 FQNEAQ (reference sequence). This CDR3 is CASSLDWGGGYTDTQYF. CDR3 sequence (DNA): TGTGCCAGCAGCTTAGACTGGGGGGGAGGATACACAGATACGCAGTATTTT. The whole variable domain, filled in from reference TRBV7-9 and TRBJ2-3, reads DTGVSQNPRHKITKRGQNVTFRCDPISEHNRLYWYRQTLGQGPEFLTYFQNEAQLEKSRLLSDRFSAERPKGSFSTLEIQRTEQGDSAMYLCASSLDWGGGYTDTQYFGPGTRLTVL.

The chain is built from TRBV7-9 and TRBJ1-4; TRBD1 agrees at 9 bases. Per germline, CDR1 SEHNR and CDR2 FQNEAQ (reference sequence). Germline trimming cut 4 bases from V and 8 bases from J; bases unmatched to any gene: 5. This CDR3 region has 14 residues. The CDR3 region is CASSSRTGDEKLFF. CDR3 nucleotides: TGTGCCAGCAGCTCCCGGACAGGGGACGAAAAACTGTTTTTT.